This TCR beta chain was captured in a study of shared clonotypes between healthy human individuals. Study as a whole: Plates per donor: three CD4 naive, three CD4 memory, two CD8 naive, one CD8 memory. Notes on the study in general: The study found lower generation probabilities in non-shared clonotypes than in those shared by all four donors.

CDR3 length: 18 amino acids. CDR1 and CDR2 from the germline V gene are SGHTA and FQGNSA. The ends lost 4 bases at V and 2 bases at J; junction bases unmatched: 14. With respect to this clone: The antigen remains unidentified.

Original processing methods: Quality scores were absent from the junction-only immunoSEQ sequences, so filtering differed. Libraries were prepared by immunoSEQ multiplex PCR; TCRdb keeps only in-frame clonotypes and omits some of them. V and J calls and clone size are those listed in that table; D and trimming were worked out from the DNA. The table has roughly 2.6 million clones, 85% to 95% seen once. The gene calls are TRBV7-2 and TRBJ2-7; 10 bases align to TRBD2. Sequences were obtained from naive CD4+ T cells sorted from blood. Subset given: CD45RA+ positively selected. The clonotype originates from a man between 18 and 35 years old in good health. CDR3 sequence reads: CASSWDIPYGTSAYEQYF. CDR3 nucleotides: TGTGCCAGCAGCTGGGACATACCCTACGGGACTAGCGCCTACGAGCAGTACTTC.